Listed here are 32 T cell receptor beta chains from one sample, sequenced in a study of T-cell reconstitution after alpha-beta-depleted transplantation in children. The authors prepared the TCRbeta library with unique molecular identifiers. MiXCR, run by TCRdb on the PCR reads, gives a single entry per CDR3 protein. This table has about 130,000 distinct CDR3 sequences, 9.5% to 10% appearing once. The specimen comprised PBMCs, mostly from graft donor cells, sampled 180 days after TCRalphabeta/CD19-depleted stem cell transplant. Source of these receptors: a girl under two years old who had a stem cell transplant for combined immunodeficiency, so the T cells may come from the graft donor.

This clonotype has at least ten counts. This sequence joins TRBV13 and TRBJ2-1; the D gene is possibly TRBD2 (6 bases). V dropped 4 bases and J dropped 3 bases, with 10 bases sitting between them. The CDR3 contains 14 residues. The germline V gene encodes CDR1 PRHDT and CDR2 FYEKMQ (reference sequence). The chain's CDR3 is CASSYQRVYNEQFF. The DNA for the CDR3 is TGTGCCAGCAGCTACCAGCGGGTCTACAATGAGCAGTTCTTC.

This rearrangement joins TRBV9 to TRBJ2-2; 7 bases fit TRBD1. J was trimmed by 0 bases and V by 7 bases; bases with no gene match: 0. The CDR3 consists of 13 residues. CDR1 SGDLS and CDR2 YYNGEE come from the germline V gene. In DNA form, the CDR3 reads TGTGCCAGCGGGACAGCGAACACCGGGGAGCTGTTTTTT. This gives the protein CASGTANTGELFF. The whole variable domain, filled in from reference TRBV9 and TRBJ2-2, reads DSGVTQTPKHLITATGQRVTLRCSPRSGDLSVYWYQQSLDQGLQFLIQYYNGEERAKGNILERFSAQQFPDLHSELNLSSLELGDSALYFCASGTANTGELFFGEGSRLTVL.

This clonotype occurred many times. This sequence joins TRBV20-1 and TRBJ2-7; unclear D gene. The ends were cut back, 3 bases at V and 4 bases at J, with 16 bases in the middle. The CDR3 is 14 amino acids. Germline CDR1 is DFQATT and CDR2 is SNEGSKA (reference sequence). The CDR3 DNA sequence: TGCAGTGCTAGTCCCGACAAGACTGGTTACGAGCAGTACTTC. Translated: CSASPDKTGYEQYF.

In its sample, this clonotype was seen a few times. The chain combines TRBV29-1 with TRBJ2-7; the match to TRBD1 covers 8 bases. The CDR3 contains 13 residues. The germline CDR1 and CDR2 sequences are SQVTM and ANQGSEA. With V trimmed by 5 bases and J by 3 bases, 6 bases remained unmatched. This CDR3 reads CSVRPGGNYEQYF. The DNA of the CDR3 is TGCAGCGTTCGGCCAGGGGGCAACTACGAGCAGTACTTC.

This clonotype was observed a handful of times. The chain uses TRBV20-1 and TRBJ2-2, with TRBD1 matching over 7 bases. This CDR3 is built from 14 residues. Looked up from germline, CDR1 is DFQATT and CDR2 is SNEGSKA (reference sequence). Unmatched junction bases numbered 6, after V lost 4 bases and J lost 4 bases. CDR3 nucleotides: TGCAGTGCTAACACAGGGGCGATCACCGGGGAGCTGTTTTTT. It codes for CSANTGAITGELFF.

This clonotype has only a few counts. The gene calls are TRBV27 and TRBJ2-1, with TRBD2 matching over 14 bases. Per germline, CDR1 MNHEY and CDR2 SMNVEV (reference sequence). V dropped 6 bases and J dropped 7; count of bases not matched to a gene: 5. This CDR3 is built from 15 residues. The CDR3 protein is CASSTGTSGRNEQFF. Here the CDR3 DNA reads TGTGCCAGCAGCACCGGGACTAGCGGGAGAAATGAGCAGTTCTTC.

This CDR3 is CAISDGLSYEQYF. In DNA form, the CDR3 reads TGTGCCATCAGTGATGGGCTTTCCTACGAGCAGTACTTC. V gene TRBV10-3 combines with J gene TRBJ2-7; D gene ambiguous. The V gene lost 3 bases and the J gene lost 1 base, with 7 bases spanning the gap. The CDR3 is 13 residues long. The V gene's germline CDR1 is ENHRY and CDR2 SYGVKD.

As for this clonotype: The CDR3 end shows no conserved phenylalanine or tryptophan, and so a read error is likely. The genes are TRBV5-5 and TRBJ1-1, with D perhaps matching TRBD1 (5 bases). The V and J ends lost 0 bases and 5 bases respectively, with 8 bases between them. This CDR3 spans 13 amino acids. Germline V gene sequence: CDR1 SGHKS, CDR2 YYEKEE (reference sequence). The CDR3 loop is CASSLGGKTEAFY. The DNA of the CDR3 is TGTGCCAGCAGCTTGGGGGGCAAAACTGAAGCTTTCTAT.

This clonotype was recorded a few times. The CDR3, as DNA: TGTGCCAGCAGCCCGCGACTAGCGGGGGGGCGGTCAGATACGCAGTATTTT. This codes for CASSPRLAGGRSDTQYF. V gene TRBV7-2 combines with J gene TRBJ2-3, with 14 bases identical to TRBD2. V lost 5 bases, J lost 4 bases, and 8 bases stayed unmatched. Germline CDR1 reads SGHTA; CDR2 reads FQGNSA. There are 17 residues in the CDR3.

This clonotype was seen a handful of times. DNA of the CDR3: TGTGCCAGCAGCCAAGGACTATTAGCCGAGCAGTACTTC. Amino acid sequence: CASSQGLLAEQYF. The V call is TRBV3-1, the J call TRBJ2-7, with D possibly being TRBD2 (5 bases). Germline V gene lookup returns CDR1 LGHDT and CDR2 YNNKEL (reference sequence). Between the trimmed V and J ends, which lost 1 base and 6 bases, there was a span of 10 bases. This CDR3 is built from 13 residues.

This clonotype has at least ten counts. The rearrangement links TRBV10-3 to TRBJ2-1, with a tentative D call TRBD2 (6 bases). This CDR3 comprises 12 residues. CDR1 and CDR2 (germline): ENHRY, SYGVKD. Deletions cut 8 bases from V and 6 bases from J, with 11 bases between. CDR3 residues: CAIGTSINEQFF. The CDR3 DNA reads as TGTGCCATCGGCACTAGCATCAATGAGCAGTTCTTC.

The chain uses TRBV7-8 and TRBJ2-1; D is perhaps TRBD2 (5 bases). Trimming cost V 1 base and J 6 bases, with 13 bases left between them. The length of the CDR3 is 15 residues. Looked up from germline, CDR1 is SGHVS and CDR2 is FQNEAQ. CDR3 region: CASSLGGSGGNEQFF. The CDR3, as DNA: TGTGCCAGCAGCTTAGGGGGAAGCGGTGGCAATGAGCAGTTCTTC.

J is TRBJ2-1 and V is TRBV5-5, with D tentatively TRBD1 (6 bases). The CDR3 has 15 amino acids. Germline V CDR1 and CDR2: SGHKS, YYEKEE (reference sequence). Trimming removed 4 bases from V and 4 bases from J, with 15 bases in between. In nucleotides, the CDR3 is TGTGCCAGCAGCCCCCTTAAGGGGGAATACAATGAGCAGTTCTTC. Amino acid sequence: CASSPLKGEYNEQFF.

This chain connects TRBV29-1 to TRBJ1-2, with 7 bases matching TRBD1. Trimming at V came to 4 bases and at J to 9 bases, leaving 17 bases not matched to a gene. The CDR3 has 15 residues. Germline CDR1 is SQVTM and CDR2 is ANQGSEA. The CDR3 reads CSVVDPRQGKNRYTF. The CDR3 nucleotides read TGCAGCGTTGTAGATCCACGACAGGGCAAAAATCGCTACACCTTC.

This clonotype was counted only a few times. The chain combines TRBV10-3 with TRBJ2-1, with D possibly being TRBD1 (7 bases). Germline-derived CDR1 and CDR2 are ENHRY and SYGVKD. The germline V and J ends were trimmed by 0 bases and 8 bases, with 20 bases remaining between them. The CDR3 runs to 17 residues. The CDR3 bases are TGTGCCATCAGTGAGTCGAAAGGCCTCAGGGGGGTCGATGAGCAGTTCTTC. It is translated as CAISESKGLRGVDEQFF.

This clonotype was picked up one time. CDR3 amino acids: CAFSTGTSGSPSTDTQYF. In nucleotides, the CDR3 is TGTGCCTTCAGTACCGGGACTAGCGGGAGCCCTAGCACAGATACGCAGTATTTT. V and J are TRBV2 and TRBJ2-3; 14 positions agree with TRBD2. CDR1 SNHLY and CDR2 FYNNEI come from the germline V gene. The CDR3 extends over 18 amino acids. V gave up 11 bases and J gave up 0 bases; unmatched junction bases: 13.

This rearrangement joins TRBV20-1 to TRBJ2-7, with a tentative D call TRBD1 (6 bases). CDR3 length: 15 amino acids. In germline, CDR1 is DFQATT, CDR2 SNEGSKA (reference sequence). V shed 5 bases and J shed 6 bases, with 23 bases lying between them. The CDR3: CSAGTGPGVRSEQYF. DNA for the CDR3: TGCAGTGCTGGGACGGGGCCAGGGGTTAGGTCCGAGCAGTACTTC.

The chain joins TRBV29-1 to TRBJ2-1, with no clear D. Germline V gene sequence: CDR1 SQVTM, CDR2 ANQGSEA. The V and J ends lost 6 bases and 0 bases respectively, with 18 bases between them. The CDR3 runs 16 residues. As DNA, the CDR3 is TGCAGCGTCGCTCTTACGGCGGTCAGCTCCTACAATGAGCAGTTCTTC. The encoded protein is CSVALTAVSSYNEQFF.

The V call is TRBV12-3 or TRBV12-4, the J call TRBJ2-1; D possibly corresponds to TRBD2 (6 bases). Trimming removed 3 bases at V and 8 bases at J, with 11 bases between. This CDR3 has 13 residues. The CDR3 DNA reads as TGTGCCAGCAGTTTTGGGGGGTGGTATGAGCAGTTCTTC. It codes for CASSFGGWYEQFF.

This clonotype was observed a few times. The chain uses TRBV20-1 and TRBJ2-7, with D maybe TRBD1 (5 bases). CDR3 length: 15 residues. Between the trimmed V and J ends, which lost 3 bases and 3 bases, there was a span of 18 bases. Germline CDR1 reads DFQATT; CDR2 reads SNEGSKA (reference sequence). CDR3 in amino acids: CSASRRAAKGYEQYF. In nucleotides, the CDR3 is TGCAGTGCTAGTCGCAGGGCAGCAAAGGGCTACGAGCAGTACTTC.

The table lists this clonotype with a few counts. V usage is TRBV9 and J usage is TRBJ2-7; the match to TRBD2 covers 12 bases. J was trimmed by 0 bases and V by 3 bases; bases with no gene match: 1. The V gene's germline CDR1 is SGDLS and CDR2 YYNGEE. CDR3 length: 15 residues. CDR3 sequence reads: CASSATSGSSYEQYF. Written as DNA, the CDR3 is TGTGCCAGCAGCGCGACTAGCGGGAGCTCCTACGAGCAGTACTTC.

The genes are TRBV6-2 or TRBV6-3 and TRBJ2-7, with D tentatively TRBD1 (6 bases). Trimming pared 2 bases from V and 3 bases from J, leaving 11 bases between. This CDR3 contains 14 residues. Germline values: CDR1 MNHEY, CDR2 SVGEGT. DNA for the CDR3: TGTGCCAGCAGTTACGGGGACACTGACTACGAGCAGTACTTC. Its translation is CASSYGDTDYEQYF.

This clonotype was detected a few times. The CDR3 coding sequence is TGCAGTGCTACGGGACTAGCGGGGGCCCAAGAGACCCAGTACTTC. This encodes CSATGLAGAQETQYF. The V gene is TRBV20-1, the J gene TRBJ2-5, with 14 bases lining up with TRBD2. The CDR3 sequence is 15 residues long. The germline V gene has CDR1 DFQATT and CDR2 SNEGSKA (reference sequence). V shed 4 bases, J shed 1 base, and the junction held 2 bases outside the gene matches.

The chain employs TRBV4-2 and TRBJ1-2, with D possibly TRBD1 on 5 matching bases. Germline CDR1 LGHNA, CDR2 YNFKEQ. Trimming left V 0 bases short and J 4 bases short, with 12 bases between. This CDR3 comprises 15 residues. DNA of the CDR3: TGTGCCAGCAGCCAAGATCGACAGATCGTCTATGGCTACACCTTC. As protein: CASSQDRQIVYGYTF.

CDR3 sequence: CASSVRTSVDPDTQYF. In nucleotides, the CDR3 is TGTGCCAGCAGCGTCCGGACTAGCGTGGATCCAGATACGCAGTATTTT. V gene TRBV9 combines with J gene TRBJ2-3, with TRBD2 matching over 9 bases. The CDR3 runs 16 residues. Looked up from germline, CDR1 is SGDLS and CDR2 is YYNGEE. The V segment lost 2 bases and the J segment 4 bases; nucleotides outside the gene matches: 8.

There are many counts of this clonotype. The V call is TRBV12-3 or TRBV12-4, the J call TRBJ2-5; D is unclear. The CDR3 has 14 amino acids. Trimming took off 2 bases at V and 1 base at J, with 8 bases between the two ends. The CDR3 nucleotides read TGTGCCAGCAGTTTATTGACCTTCCAAGAGACCCAGTACTTC. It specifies CASSLLTFQETQYF.

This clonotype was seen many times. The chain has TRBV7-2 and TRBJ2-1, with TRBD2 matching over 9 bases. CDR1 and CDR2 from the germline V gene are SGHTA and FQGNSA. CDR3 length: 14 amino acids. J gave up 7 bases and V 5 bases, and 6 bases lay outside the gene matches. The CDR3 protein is CASSGTSTTNEQFF. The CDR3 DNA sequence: TGTGCCAGCAGCGGGACTAGCACGACGAATGAGCAGTTCTTC.

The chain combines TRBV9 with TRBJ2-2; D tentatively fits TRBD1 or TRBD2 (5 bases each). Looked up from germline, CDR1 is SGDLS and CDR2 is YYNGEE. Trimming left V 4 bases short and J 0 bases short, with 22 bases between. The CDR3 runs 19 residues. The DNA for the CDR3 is TGTGCCAGCAGCTTCCCGGGAACCTGGACGGACACGAACACCGGGGAGCTGTTTTTT. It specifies CASSFPGTWTDTNTGELFF.

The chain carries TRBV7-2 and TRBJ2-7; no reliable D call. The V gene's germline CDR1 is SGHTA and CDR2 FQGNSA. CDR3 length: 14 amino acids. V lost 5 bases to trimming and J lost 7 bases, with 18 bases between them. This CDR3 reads CASSPRTPLREQYF. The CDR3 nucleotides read TGTGCCAGCAGCCCAAGGACCCCCTTGAGGGAGCAGTACTTC.

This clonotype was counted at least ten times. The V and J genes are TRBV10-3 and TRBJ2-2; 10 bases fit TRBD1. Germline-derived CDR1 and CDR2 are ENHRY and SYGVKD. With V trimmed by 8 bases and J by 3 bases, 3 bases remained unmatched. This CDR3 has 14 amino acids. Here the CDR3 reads CAIAGTGDTGELFF. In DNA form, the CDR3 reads TGTGCCATCGCCGGGACAGGGGACACCGGGGAGCTGTTTTTT.

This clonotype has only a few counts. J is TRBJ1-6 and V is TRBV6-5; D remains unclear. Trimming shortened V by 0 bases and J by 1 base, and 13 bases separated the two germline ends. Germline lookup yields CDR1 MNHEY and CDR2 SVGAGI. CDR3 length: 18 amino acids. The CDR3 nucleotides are TGTGCCAGCAGTTACTCCCTCCCTTTACAGTCCTATAATTCACCCCTCCACTTT. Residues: CASSYSLPLQSYNSPLHF.

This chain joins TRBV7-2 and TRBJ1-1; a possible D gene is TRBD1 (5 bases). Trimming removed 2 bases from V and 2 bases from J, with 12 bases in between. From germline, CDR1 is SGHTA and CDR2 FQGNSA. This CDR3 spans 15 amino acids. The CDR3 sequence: CASSLWGGRNTEAFF. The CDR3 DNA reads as TGTGCCAGCAGCTTATGGGGGGGAAGAAACACTGAAGCTTTCTTT. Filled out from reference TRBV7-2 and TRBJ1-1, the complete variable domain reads GAGVSQSPSNKVTEKGKDVELRCDPISGHTALYWYRQSLGQGLEFLIYFQGNSAPDKSGLPSDRFSAERTGGSVSTLTIQRTQQEDSAVYLCASSLWGGRNTEAFFGQGTRLTVV.